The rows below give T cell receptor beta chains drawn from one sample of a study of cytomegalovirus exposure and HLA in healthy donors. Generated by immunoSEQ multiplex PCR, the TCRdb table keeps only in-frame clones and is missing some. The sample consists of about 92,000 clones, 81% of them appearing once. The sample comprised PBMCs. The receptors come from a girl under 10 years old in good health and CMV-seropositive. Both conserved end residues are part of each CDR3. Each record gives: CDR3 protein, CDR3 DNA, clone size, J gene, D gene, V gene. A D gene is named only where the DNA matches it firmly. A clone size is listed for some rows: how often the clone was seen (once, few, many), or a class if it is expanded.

cdr3_aa: CSVEAGGGEQYF; cdr3_nt: TGCAGCGTTGAAGCCGGGGGTGGAGAGCAGTACTTC; clone_size: -; j_call: TRBJ2-7; d_call: -; v_call: TRBV29-1
cdr3_aa: CASSPMTGGQETQYF; cdr3_nt: TGTGCCAGCTCACCCATGACAGGGGGACAGGAGACCCAGTACTTC; clone_size: once; j_call: TRBJ2-5; d_call: TRBD1; v_call: TRBV18
cdr3_aa: CASSSLDRDYEKLFF; cdr3_nt: TGTGCCAGCAGCTCTTTGGACAGGGATTATGAAAAACTGTTTTTT; clone_size: -; j_call: TRBJ1-4; d_call: TRBD1; v_call: TRBV6-5
cdr3_aa: CATSSGLAGLSSYEQYF; cdr3_nt: TGTGCCACCAGCAGTGGTCTAGCGGGCCTCAGCTCCTACGAGCAGTACTTC; clone_size: -; j_call: TRBJ2-7; d_call: TRBD2; v_call: TRBV15
cdr3_aa: CASSTGNTGELFF; cdr3_nt: TGTGCCAGCAGTACGGGGAACACCGGGGAGCTGTTTTTT; clone_size: -; j_call: TRBJ2-2; d_call: -; v_call: TRBV13
cdr3_aa: CASSRDRAGYTF; cdr3_nt: TGCGCCAGCAGCAGGGACAGGGCTGGCTACACCTTC; clone_size: -; j_call: TRBJ1-2; d_call: TRBD1; v_call: TRBV5-1
cdr3_aa: CSVEDRGQSSYNEQFF; cdr3_nt: TGCAGCGTTGAAGATAGGGGACAGAGCTCCTACAATGAGCAGTTCTTC; clone_size: -; j_call: TRBJ2-1; d_call: TRBD1; v_call: TRBV29-1
cdr3_aa: CSAQADQPQHF; cdr3_nt: TGCAGTGCTCAAGCGGATCAGCCCCAGCATTTT; clone_size: -; j_call: TRBJ1-5; d_call: -; v_call: TRBV20-1
cdr3_aa: CASSRSFTRDEQYF; cdr3_nt: TGTGCCAGCAGTCGATCCTTTACTCGGGACGAGCAGTACTTC; clone_size: -; j_call: TRBJ2-7; d_call: -; v_call: TRBV27
cdr3_aa: CASSLSGSNLNEQFF; cdr3_nt: TGTGCCAGCAGTTTAAGCGGGAGTAATCTGAATGAGCAGTTCTTC; clone_size: -; j_call: TRBJ2-1; d_call: TRBD2; v_call: TRBV6-5
cdr3_aa: CASSHSGTGVTGELFF; cdr3_nt: TGTGCCAGCAGCCATTCCGGGACAGGGGTGACCGGGGAGCTGTTTTTT; clone_size: -; j_call: TRBJ2-2; d_call: TRBD1; v_call: TRBV4-2
cdr3_aa: CAWSSEVFTVDTGELFF; cdr3_nt: TGTGCCTGGAGTTCCGAGGTATTTACGGTTGACACCGGGGAGCTGTTTTTT; clone_size: -; j_call: TRBJ2-2; d_call: -; v_call: TRBV30
cdr3_aa: CASSHKNLQNRTYTDTQYF; cdr3_nt: TGTGCCAGCAGCCATAAAAATCTTCAAAACAGGACCTACACAGATACGCAGTATTTT; clone_size: -; j_call: TRBJ2-3; d_call: -; v_call: TRBV7-9
cdr3_aa: CASSPASSYEQYF; cdr3_nt: TGTGCCAGCTCACCCGCCTCGAGTTACGAGCAGTACTTC; clone_size: -; j_call: TRBJ2-7; d_call: -; v_call: TRBV18
cdr3_aa: CASSLGLAGGLTYEQYF; cdr3_nt: TGTGCCAGCAGCTTGGGACTAGCGGGAGGTCTCACCTACGAGCAGTACTTC; clone_size: -; j_call: TRBJ2-7; d_call: TRBD2; v_call: TRBV5-8
cdr3_aa: CASSDSSGPTDTQYF; cdr3_nt: TGTGCCAGCAGTGACTCTAGCGGGCCTACAGATACGCAGTATTTT; clone_size: -; j_call: TRBJ2-3; d_call: TRBD2; v_call: TRBV6-4
cdr3_aa: CAWNFPGANVLTF; cdr3_nt: TGTGCCTGGAACTTTCCTGGGGCCAACGTCCTGACTTTC; clone_size: -; j_call: TRBJ2-6; d_call: -; v_call: TRBV30
cdr3_aa: CASSYSFGRPYEQYF; cdr3_nt: TGTGCCAGCAGTTACTCTTTCGGGAGGCCCTACGAGCAGTACTTC; clone_size: few; j_call: TRBJ2-7; d_call: TRBD2; v_call: TRBV6-5
cdr3_aa: CSHQGARGDTDTQYF; cdr3_nt: TGCAGCCACCAGGGGGCGAGGGGGGACACAGATACGCAGTATTTT; clone_size: -; j_call: TRBJ2-3; d_call: TRBD1; v_call: TRBV29-1
cdr3_aa: CAWAQREITLEQYF; cdr3_nt: TGTGCCTGGGCCCAGCGGGAGATAACCCTCGAGCAGTACTTC; clone_size: -; j_call: TRBJ2-7; d_call: TRBD2; v_call: TRBV30
cdr3_aa: CASSGGTSGFNEQFF; cdr3_nt: TGTGCCAGTAGTGGAGGGACTAGCGGATTCAATGAGCAGTTCTTC; clone_size: -; j_call: TRBJ2-1; d_call: TRBD2; v_call: TRBV19
cdr3_aa: CSVDRKDGGYGYTF; cdr3_nt: TGCAGCGTTGACCGGAAGGACGGAGGCTATGGCTACACCTTC; clone_size: -; j_call: TRBJ1-2; d_call: -; v_call: TRBV29-1
cdr3_aa: CASSFGGTGANVLTF; cdr3_nt: TGCGCCAGCAGCTTTGGCGGGACTGGGGCCAACGTCCTGACTTTC; clone_size: -; j_call: TRBJ2-6; d_call: -; v_call: TRBV5-1
cdr3_aa: CASSFDRLRNEQFF; cdr3_nt: TGTGCCAGCAGTTTCGACAGGCTGCGCAATGAGCAGTTCTTC; clone_size: -; j_call: TRBJ2-1; d_call: -; v_call: TRBV6-5
cdr3_aa: CASSFFGRSSYEQYF; cdr3_nt: TGTGCCAGCAGTTTCTTCGGTAGGAGCTCCTACGAGCAGTACTTC; clone_size: -; j_call: TRBJ2-7; d_call: -; v_call: TRBV27
cdr3_aa: CASSPRDKGPGGNQPQHF; cdr3_nt: TGTGCCAGCAGCCCACGGGACAAGGGGCCAGGGGGCAATCAGCCCCAGCATTTT; clone_size: few; j_call: TRBJ1-5; d_call: -; v_call: TRBV7-9
cdr3_aa: CASSYLPQKNTEAFF; cdr3_nt: TGTGCCAGCAGTTACCTGCCCCAGAAGAACACTGAAGCTTTCTTT; clone_size: -; j_call: TRBJ1-1; d_call: -; v_call: TRBV6-5
cdr3_aa: CASTPGTGIYEQYF; cdr3_nt: TGTGCCAGCACCCCCGGGACAGGGATCTACGAGCAGTACTTC; clone_size: -; j_call: TRBJ2-7; d_call: TRBD1; v_call: TRBV28
cdr3_aa: CASPMQGMNQPQHF; cdr3_nt: TGCGCCAGCCCGATGCAGGGGATGAATCAGCCCCAGCATTTT; clone_size: -; j_call: TRBJ1-5; d_call: -; v_call: TRBV5-1
cdr3_aa: CSASRSETQYF; cdr3_nt: TGCAGTGCTAGCCGGTCGGAGACCCAGTACTTC; clone_size: -; j_call: TRBJ2-5; d_call: -; v_call: TRBV20-1
cdr3_aa: CATGPGVGRMAFF; cdr3_nt: TGTGCCACCGGACCAGGGGTAGGTCGAATGGCTTTCTTT; clone_size: -; j_call: TRBJ1-1; d_call: -; v_call: TRBV15
cdr3_aa: CASSLSLYNEQFF; cdr3_nt: TGCGCCAGCAGCTTGTCACTTTACAATGAGCAGTTCTTC; clone_size: few; j_call: TRBJ2-1; d_call: -; v_call: TRBV5-1
cdr3_aa: CASTRFKGATYNEQFF; cdr3_nt: TGTGCCAGCACTCGTTTCAAGGGAGCCACCTACAATGAGCAGTTCTTC; clone_size: -; j_call: TRBJ2-1; d_call: -; v_call: TRBV9
cdr3_aa: CASRDTGTSGYNEQFF; cdr3_nt: TGTGCCAGCAGAGACACCGGGACTAGCGGTTACAATGAGCAGTTCTTC; clone_size: once; j_call: TRBJ2-1; d_call: TRBD2; v_call: TRBV27
cdr3_aa: CASSQTGVNQPQHF; cdr3_nt: TGTGCCAGCAGCCAGACAGGGGTCAATCAGCCCCAGCATTTT; clone_size: -; j_call: TRBJ1-5; d_call: TRBD1; v_call: TRBV5-6
cdr3_aa: CASSLTGQPYEQYF; cdr3_nt: TGTGCCAGCAGCCTCACTGGACAACCCTACGAGCAGTACTTC; clone_size: -; j_call: TRBJ2-7; d_call: -; v_call: TRBV28
cdr3_aa: CASSRTANTEAFF; cdr3_nt: TGTGCCAGTAGCCGGACAGCGAACACTGAAGCTTTCTTT; clone_size: -; j_call: TRBJ1-1; d_call: -; v_call: TRBV19
cdr3_aa: CASSLVGVTYEQYF; cdr3_nt: TGTGCCAGCAGCTTGGTAGGAGTGACCTACGAGCAGTACTTC; clone_size: once; j_call: TRBJ2-7; d_call: -; v_call: TRBV5-4
cdr3_aa: CASSLQVPQGAQHF; cdr3_nt: TGTGCCAGCAGTTTACAAGTGCCCCAAGGGGCCCAGCATTTT; clone_size: -; j_call: TRBJ1-5; d_call: -; v_call: TRBV28
cdr3_aa: CASSYSQGGYGYTF; cdr3_nt: TGTGCCAGCAGTTACTCCCAAGGAGGCTATGGCTACACCTTC; clone_size: -; j_call: TRBJ1-2; d_call: -; v_call: TRBV6-5
cdr3_aa: CASSPSGEGEKLFF; cdr3_nt: TGTGCCAGCTCACCATCAGGGGAGGGTGAAAAACTGTTTTTT; clone_size: -; j_call: TRBJ1-4; d_call: -; v_call: TRBV18
cdr3_aa: CASSYVVGASGELFF; cdr3_nt: TGTGCCAGCAGTTATGTGGTCGGTGCCTCCGGGGAGCTGTTTTTT; clone_size: -; j_call: TRBJ2-2; d_call: -; v_call: TRBV6-5
cdr3_aa: CASSPTALLGEKLFF; cdr3_nt: TGTGCCAGCAGTCCCACAGCATTGTTAGGCGAAAAACTGTTTTTT; clone_size: -; j_call: TRBJ1-4; d_call: -; v_call: TRBV28
cdr3_aa: CASSESRGDQPQHF; cdr3_nt: TGTGCCAGCAGTGAGTCGCGGGGAGATCAGCCCCAGCATTTT; clone_size: -; j_call: TRBJ1-5; d_call: -; v_call: TRBV2
cdr3_aa: CASSLLSEGGELFF; cdr3_nt: TGTGCCAGCAGTTTACTGAGCGAAGGCGGGGAGCTGTTTTTT; clone_size: -; j_call: TRBJ2-2; d_call: -; v_call: TRBV27
cdr3_aa: CSVGLAGHNEQFF; cdr3_nt: TGCAGCGTGGGACTAGCGGGGCACAATGAGCAGTTCTTC; clone_size: -; j_call: TRBJ2-1; d_call: TRBD2; v_call: TRBV29-1
cdr3_aa: CATSRDIKTEAFF; cdr3_nt: TGTGCCACCAGCAGAGATATTAAAACTGAAGCTTTCTTT; clone_size: -; j_call: TRBJ1-1; d_call: -; v_call: TRBV15
cdr3_aa: CASSLVIAGDGGDEQYF; cdr3_nt: TGTGCCAGCAGCTTAGTAATAGCGGGAGATGGCGGCGACGAGCAGTACTTC; clone_size: -; j_call: TRBJ2-7; d_call: TRBD2; v_call: TRBV7-9
cdr3_aa: CASSLGDRDVETQYF; cdr3_nt: TGTGCCAGCAGTCTCGGGGACAGGGATGTCGAGACCCAGTACTTC; clone_size: -; j_call: TRBJ2-5; d_call: TRBD1; v_call: TRBV9
cdr3_aa: CASSPQEALGEQYF; cdr3_nt: TGTGCCAGCTCACCCCAGGAGGCCCTAGGCGAGCAGTACTTC; clone_size: once; j_call: TRBJ2-7; d_call: -; v_call: TRBV18
cdr3_aa: CASSRDFSGANVLTF; cdr3_nt: TGTGCCAGCAGTCGAGATTTCTCTGGGGCCAACGTCCTGACTTTC; clone_size: once; j_call: TRBJ2-6; d_call: -; v_call: TRBV6-5
cdr3_aa: CATGESGGAGGEQFF; cdr3_nt: TGTGCCACCGGAGAATCAGGGGGTGCGGGAGGGGAGCAGTTCTTC; clone_size: few; j_call: TRBJ2-1; d_call: TRBD2; v_call: TRBV15
cdr3_aa: CAWSLFSRDTYEQYF; cdr3_nt: TGTGCCTGGAGTTTATTCTCTCGAGACACCTACGAGCAGTACTTC; clone_size: -; j_call: TRBJ2-7; d_call: -; v_call: TRBV30